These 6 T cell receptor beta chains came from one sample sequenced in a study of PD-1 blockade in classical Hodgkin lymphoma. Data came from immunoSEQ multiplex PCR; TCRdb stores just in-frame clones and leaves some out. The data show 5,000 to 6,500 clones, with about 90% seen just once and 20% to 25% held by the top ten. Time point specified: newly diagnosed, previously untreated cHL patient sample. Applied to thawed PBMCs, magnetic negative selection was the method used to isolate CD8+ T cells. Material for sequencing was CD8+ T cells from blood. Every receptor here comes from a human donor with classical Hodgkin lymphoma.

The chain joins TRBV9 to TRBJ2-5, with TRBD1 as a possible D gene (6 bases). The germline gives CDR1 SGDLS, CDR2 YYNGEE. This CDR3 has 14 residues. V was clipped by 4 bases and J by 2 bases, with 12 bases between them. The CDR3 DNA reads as TGTGCCAGCAGCTCTTGGACAGAGCAAGAGACCCAGTACTTC. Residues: CASSSWTEQETQYF.

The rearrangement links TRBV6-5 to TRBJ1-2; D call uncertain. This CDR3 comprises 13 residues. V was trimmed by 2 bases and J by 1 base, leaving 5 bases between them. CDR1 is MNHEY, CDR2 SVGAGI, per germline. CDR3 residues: CASSYGLNYGYTF. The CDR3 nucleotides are TGTGCCAGCAGTTACGGCCTTAACTATGGCTACACCTTC.

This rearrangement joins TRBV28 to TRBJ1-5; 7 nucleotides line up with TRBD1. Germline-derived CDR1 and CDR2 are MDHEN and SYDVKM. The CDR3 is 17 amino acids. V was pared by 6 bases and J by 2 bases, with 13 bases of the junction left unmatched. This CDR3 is CASRRPTGLEGNQPQHF. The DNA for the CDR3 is TGTGCCAGCAGGCGGCCGACAGGGCTGGAAGGCAATCAGCCCCAGCATTTT.

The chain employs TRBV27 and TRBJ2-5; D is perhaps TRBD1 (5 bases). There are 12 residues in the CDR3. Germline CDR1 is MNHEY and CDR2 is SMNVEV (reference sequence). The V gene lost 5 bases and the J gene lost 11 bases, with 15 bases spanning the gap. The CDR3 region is CASSPTPRAQYF. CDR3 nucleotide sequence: TGTGCCAGCAGTCCCACCCCCAGGGCGCAGTACTTC.

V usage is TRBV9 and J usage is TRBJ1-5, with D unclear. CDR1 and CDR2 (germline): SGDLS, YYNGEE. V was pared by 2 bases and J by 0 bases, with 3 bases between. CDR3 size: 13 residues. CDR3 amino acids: CASSVGSNQPQHF. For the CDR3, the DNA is TGTGCCAGCAGCGTGGGTAGCAATCAGCCCCAGCATTTT.

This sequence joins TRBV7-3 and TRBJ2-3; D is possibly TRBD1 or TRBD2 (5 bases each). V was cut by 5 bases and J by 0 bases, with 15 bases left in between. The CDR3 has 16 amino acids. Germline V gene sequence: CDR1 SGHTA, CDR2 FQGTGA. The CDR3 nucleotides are TGTGCCAGCAGCCCAACGCCGGGGCGGAGCACAGATACGCAGTATTTT. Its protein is CASSPTPGRSTDTQYF. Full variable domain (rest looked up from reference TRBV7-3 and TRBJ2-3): GAGVSQTPSNKVTEKGKYVELRCDPISGHTALYWYRQSLGQGPEFLIYFQGTGAADDSGLPNDRFFAVRPEGSVSTLKIQRTERGDSAVYLCASSPTPGRSTDTQYFGPGTRLTVL.